The 31 T cell receptor beta chains listed next were all sequenced from one sample in a study of beta chain features in type 1 diabetes. Every bit of the isolated RNA underwent reverse transcription, so sequencing read expressed TCRB transcripts. Assay: immunoSEQ multiplex PCR; the TCRdb copy retains only in-frame clones and omits some. The table has 600,000 to 650,000 clones, less than 20% seen once. What was sequenced was naive CD4+ T cells from blood. These TCRs come from a man aged 18 to 29 in good health.

The V call is TRBV29-1, the J call TRBJ1-2; D may be TRBD1 (5 bases). The CDR3 extends over 12 amino acids. Germline CDR1 and CDR2: SQVTM and ANQGSEA. V was trimmed by 6 bases and J by 0 bases, leaving 8 bases between them. The CDR3 nucleotides read TGCAGCGTGGGGGATCCTAACTATGGCTACACCTTC. Amino acids: CSVGDPNYGYTF.

V is TRBV15 and J is TRBJ1-5; D possibly corresponds to TRBD1 (5 bases). Trimming removed 3 bases at V and 3 bases at J, with 12 bases between. The CDR3 runs to 15 residues. The germline gives CDR1 LNHNV, CDR2 YYDKDF (reference sequence). The CDR3: CATSRAGGFNQPQHF. The DNA of the CDR3 is TGTGCCACCAGCAGGGCCGGGGGTTTCAATCAGCCCCAGCATTTT.

The J gene is TRBJ2-1, the V gene TRBV7-9, with 8 bases aligning to TRBD1. The germline CDR1 and CDR2 sequences are SEHNR and FQNEAQ (reference sequence). V was pared by 1 base and J by 7 bases, with 9 bases of the junction left unmatched. The CDR3 is made up of 16 amino acids. The CDR3 DNA reads TGTGCCAGCAGCTTAGAATCGACAGGGGCTAGGAATGAGCAGTTCTTC. Residues: CASSLESTGARNEQFF.

This clone was seen a few times. V is TRBV7-3 and J is TRBJ2-1, with 11 nucleotides matching TRBD2. Germline assignment: CDR1 SGHTA and CDR2 FQGTGA. This CDR3 is built from 15 residues. J gave up 7 bases and V 6 bases, and 8 bases lay outside the gene matches. CDR3 sequence: CASRPTSGSVNEQFF. CDR3 DNA sequence: TGTGCCAGCAGACCAACTAGCGGGAGTGTTAATGAGCAGTTCTTC.

This clone has only a few counts. The rearrangement joins TRBV5-1 to TRBJ2-5; perhaps TRBD1 as D (6 bases). This CDR3 is 15 amino acids long. V lost 0 bases and J 5 bases, leaving 14 bases between the germline ends. The germline gives CDR1 SGHRS, CDR2 YFSETQ. The CDR3 DNA reads as TGCGCCAGCAGCTTGGCCGGACAGCCGCCCGAGACCCAGTACTTC. It is translated as CASSLAGQPPETQYF. Complete variable domain (other parts from reference TRBV5-1 and TRBJ2-5): KAGVTQTPRYLIKTRGQQVTLSCSPISGHRSVSWYQQTPGQGLQFLFEYFSETQRNKGNFPGRFSGRQFSNSRSEMNVSTLELGDSALYLCASSLAGQPPETQYFGPGTRLLVL.

This clone was seen a few times. One junction end does not reproduce the germline sequence, and a read error may be involved. The chain carries TRBV28 and TRBJ1-3; D might be TRBD1 (5 bases). The CDR3 has 11 residues. Germline loops: CDR1 MDHEN, CDR2 SYDVKM. The CDR3 sequence is CASSLRQGLVF. In DNA form, the CDR3 reads TGTGCCAGCAGTTTGAGGCAGGGTTTGGTTTTT.

In this sample, this clone turned up a few times. The rearrangement uses TRBV9 and TRBJ2-5; D call uncertain. Germline V lookup: CDR1 SGDLS, CDR2 YYNGEE. Trimming stripped 3 bases from V and 0 bases from J, with 12 bases between. CDR3 size: 15 residues. The CDR3 coding sequence is TGTGCCAGCAGCGCGCATTCCCTTAACCAAGAGACCCAGTACTTC. Encoded protein: CASSAHSLNQETQYF.

The V call is TRBV30, the J call TRBJ1-6; TRBD1 aligns across 8 bases. V shed 4 bases, J shed 13 bases, and the junction held 12 bases outside the gene matches. CDR3 size: 14 residues. Germline V gene data show CDR1 as GTSNPN and CDR2 as SVGIG (reference sequence). CDR3 nucleotide sequence: TGTGCCTGGACCAAGACAGGGGAGAGTTTTCCCCTCCACTTT. Encoded protein: CAWTKTGESFPLHF.

This clone was found once. This chain uses TRBV11-3 with TRBJ2-5, with 9 bases fitting TRBD2. This CDR3 contains 15 residues. J lost 5 bases, V lost 5 bases, and 9 bases had no gene match. The germline V gene encodes CDR1 SGHNT and CDR2 YENEEA. CDR3 DNA: TGTGCCAGCAGCCCGGGGGTAGCGGGGGTTGAGACCCAGTACTTC. Amino acids: CASSPGVAGVETQYF.

This sequence joins TRBV4-3 and TRBJ1-1, with D hard to call. The germline gives CDR1 LGHNA, CDR2 YSLEER. V gave up 3 bases and J gave up 0 bases, with 5 bases separating them. The CDR3 runs to 13 residues. CDR3 DNA: TGCGCCAGCAGCCAGCAAATGAACACTGAAGCTTTCTTT. This gives the protein CASSQQMNTEAFF.

This clone was detected a few times. The J gene is TRBJ1-4, the V gene TRBV29-1, with 8 bases that match TRBD1. CDR3 length: 15 residues. Per the germline V gene, CDR1 is SQVTM and CDR2 is ANQGSEA. V lost 3 bases to trimming and J lost 8 bases; unmatched junction nucleotides: 11. The CDR3 coding sequence is TGCAGCGTTGAGGTGAGACAGGGGAGGAACGAAAAACTGTTTTTT. It codes for CSVEVRQGRNEKLFF. The variable domain in full, with the rest retrieved from reference TRBV29-1 and TRBJ1-4, is SAVISQKPSRDICQRGTSLTIQCQVDSQVTMMFWYRQQPGQSLTLIATANQGSEATYESGFVIDKFPISRPNLTFSTLTVSNMSPEDSSIYLCSVEVRQGRNEKLFFGSGTQLSVL.

There are a few counts of this clone. The V gene is TRBV4-1, the J gene TRBJ1-5; D is unclear. CDR1 MGHRA and CDR2 YSYEKL come from the germline V gene. Trimming cost V 2 bases and J 4 bases, with 9 bases left between them. CDR3 length: 14 residues. CDR3 in amino acids: CASSQPTQNQPQHF. CDR3 nucleotide sequence: TGCGCCAGCAGCCAACCTACACAGAATCAGCCCCAGCATTTT.

In this sample, this clone turned up a few times. The chain employs TRBV5-1 and TRBJ1-1; 10 bases are a match to TRBD1. The CDR3 sequence is 15 residues long. CDR1 is SGHRS, CDR2 YFSETQ, per germline. The V and J ends lost 5 bases and 4 bases, in that order; junction bases with no gene match: 8. CDR3 coding DNA: TGCGCCAGCAGGGGGACAGGGGATGGTTCCACTGAAGCTTTCTTT. Protein sequence: CASRGTGDGSTEAFF.

This clone was detected a few times. V usage is TRBV2 and J usage is TRBJ2-7; D gene unclear. Germline CDR1 SNHLY, CDR2 FYNNEI. V lost 3 bases and J lost 6, with 6 bases in between. The CDR3 totals 11 residues. DNA for the CDR3: TGTGCCAGCAGTGATTACTCCGAGCAGTACTTC. Encoded protein: CASSDYSEQYF.

The chain carries TRBV7-3 and TRBJ2-3; no definite D call. CDR1 is SGHTA, CDR2 FQGTGA, per germline. V lost 5 bases, J lost 6 bases, and 15 bases lay in between. The CDR3 covers 14 residues. This CDR3 is CASSPARTSDTQYF. The CDR3 bases are TGTGCCAGCAGCCCCGCGCGGACGTCCGATACGCAGTATTTT. The full variable domain, completed using reference TRBV7-3 and TRBJ2-3, is GAGVSQTPSNKVTEKGKYVELRCDPISGHTALYWYRQSLGQGPEFLIYFQGTGAADDSGLPNDRFFAVRPEGSVSTLKIQRTERGDSAVYLCASSPARTSDTQYFGPGTRLTVL.

This clone was detected only a few times. An end of the junction does not agree with germline; a read error may underlie this. The CDR3, as DNA: TGTGCCAGCAGCAGACAGGGGGCGACGGATGGGATTTTT. Residues: CASSRQGATDGIF. V is TRBV6-1 and J is TRBJ1-4; TRBD1 aligns across 10 bases. This CDR3 has 13 amino acids. Per germline, CDR1 MNHNS and CDR2 SASEGT.

The chain carries TRBV2 and TRBJ1-1; 12 nucleotides agree with TRBD1. This CDR3 has 16 residues. From germline, CDR1 is SNHLY and CDR2 FYNNEI. The junction had 13 bases not matched to a gene; V was cut back by 7 bases and J by 7 bases. CDR3 DNA: TGTGCCAGCACGGCGACGGGACAGGGGGCACGGGGTGAAGCTTTCTTT. Translation: CASTATGQGARGEAFF.

There are a few counts of this clone. The gene calls are TRBV6-5 and TRBJ1-2; D remains ambiguous. V was shortened by 0 bases and J by 4 bases, with 12 bases between the two germline ends. Germline V gene lookup returns CDR1 MNHEY and CDR2 SVGAGI. This CDR3 is built from 15 residues. In nucleotides, the CDR3 is TGTGCCAGCAGTTACTCAGGGAAGGGTGTCTATGGCTACACCTTC. Translated: CASSYSGKGVYGYTF.

The chain carries TRBV6-1 and TRBJ2-7; TRBD2 agrees at 7 bases. V shed 2 bases, J shed 5 bases, and the junction held 9 bases outside the gene matches. The CDR3 extends over 15 amino acids. Germline V lookup: CDR1 MNHNS, CDR2 SASEGT. CDR3 protein: CASSERSGGGNEQYF. The DNA of the CDR3 is TGTGCCAGCAGTGAACGGTCGGGGGGAGGGAACGAGCAGTACTTC.

This clone was counted only a few times. The chain employs TRBV19 and TRBJ2-7; D not resolved. Germline assignment: CDR1 LNHDA and CDR2 SQIVND (reference sequence). The CDR3 totals 12 residues. V was pared by 5 bases and J by 1 base, with 6 bases between. CDR3 in amino acids: CASSSQSYEQYF. The CDR3 nucleotides read TGTGCCAGTAGTTCTCAGTCCTACGAGCAGTACTTC.

In its sample, this clone was seen a few times. Within the sample, other DNA sequences also encode this same CDR3. The gene calls are TRBV28 and TRBJ2-2; D not certain. Germline assignment: CDR1 MDHEN and CDR2 SYDVKM. With 5 bases removed from V and 5 bases from J, the gap between germline ends came to 6 bases. This CDR3 is built from 12 residues. The CDR3 protein is CASSLSTGELFF. In DNA, the CDR3 is TGTGCCAGCAGTCTTAGTACCGGGGAGCTGTTTTTT.

J is TRBJ2-7 and V is TRBV7-2; TRBD2 matches at 16 bases. V lost 5 bases and J lost 5; bases outside the gene matches: 9. CDR1 is SGHTA, CDR2 FQGNSA, per germline. CDR3 length: 17 residues. The CDR3 bases are TGTGCCAGCAGCGCCCCGGGACTAGCGGGGGGGCTCAACGAGCAGTACTTC. This sequence encodes CASSAPGLAGGLNEQYF.

The chain links TRBV15 to TRBJ2-4; tentatively, D is TRBD2 (6 bases). CDR3 size: 15 residues. Germline V gives CDR1 LNHNV, CDR2 YYDKDF (reference sequence). The V end lost 5 bases, the J end lost 8 bases, and 19 bases lay between the germline ends. CDR3 residues: CATSAVRGFLHIQYF. The CDR3 bases are TGTGCCACCAGCGCTGTTCGGGGGTTTCTGCACATTCAGTACTTC.

This clone has just a few counts. The chain uses TRBV6-5 and TRBJ2-7; D tentatively reads TRBD1 or TRBD2 (5 bases each). The CDR3 is 14 residues long. From germline, CDR1 is MNHEY and CDR2 SVGAGI. Trimming left V 5 bases short and J 2 bases short, with 13 bases between. CDR3 sequence (DNA): TGTGCCAGCAGTACCCTGGGGGAAACCTACGAGCAGTACTTC. Protein: CASSTLGETYEQYF.

This clone was seen a handful of times. The chain has TRBV5-5 and TRBJ2-7; TRBD2 matches 8 bases. The CDR3 length is 16 residues. Germline loops: CDR1 SGHKS, CDR2 YYEKEE (reference sequence). V lost 1 base and J lost 2; bases outside the gene matches: 8. CDR3 sequence: CASSLRSGSATYEQYF. The CDR3 region has the DNA TGTGCCAGCAGCTTGCGGAGCGGGAGCGCTACCTACGAGCAGTACTTC.

The table lists this clone with a few counts. The chain couples TRBV5-1 to TRBJ2-1, with 9 bases identical to TRBD1. Germline CDR1 SGHRS, CDR2 YFSETQ. CDR3 length equals 14 residues. J gave up 0 bases and V 5 bases, and 0 bases lay outside the gene matches. The CDR3 sequence is CASRDRGSYNEQFF. CDR3 nucleotides: TGCGCCAGCAGGGACAGGGGCTCCTACAATGAGCAGTTCTTC.

The chain joins TRBV9 to TRBJ2-3; weak D call: TRBD1 (5 bases). The V and J ends lost 3 bases and 14 bases respectively, with 16 bases between them. From germline, CDR1 is SGDLS and CDR2 YYNGEE. The CDR3 has 12 residues. CDR3 sequence reads: CASSGELGARYF. Written as DNA, the CDR3 is TGTGCCAGCAGCGGCGAATTAGGGGCCCGGTATTTT.

This chain connects TRBV28 to TRBJ2-5; D gene ambiguous. The CDR3 spans 11 residues. The V gene's germline CDR1 is MDHEN and CDR2 SYDVKM. V lost 3 bases and J lost 6, with 5 bases in between. The CDR3 sequence is CASSFRQTQYF. Written as DNA, the CDR3 is TGTGCCAGCAGTTTCAGACAGACCCAGTACTTC.

The J gene is TRBJ1-1, the V gene TRBV5-1; 7 bases match TRBD1. Germline CDR1 and CDR2: SGHRS and YFSETQ. Unmatched junction bases numbered 6, after V lost 4 bases and J lost 0 bases. This CDR3 has 15 residues. This CDR3 reads CASSPPGQMNTEAFF. The CDR3 DNA follows: TGCGCCAGCAGCCCCCCGGGACAGATGAACACTGAAGCTTTCTTT.

The CDR3 region is CATSRPSGTFYNEQFF. The DNA for the CDR3 is TGTGCCACCAGCAGACCTTCCGGGACTTTCTACAATGAGCAGTTCTTC. The chain carries TRBV15 and TRBJ2-1, with a weak D call TRBD2 (6 bases). Germline CDR1 is LNHNV and CDR2 is YYDKDF (reference sequence). The CDR3 has 16 amino acids. The V end lost 2 bases, the J end lost 3 bases, and 14 bases lay between the germline ends.

This chain links TRBV5-4 with TRBJ1-1; D unclear. The V gene lost 1 base and the J gene lost 4 bases, with 11 bases spanning the gap. The V gene's germline CDR1 is SGHNT and CDR2 YYREEE (reference sequence). This CDR3 has 14 amino acids. CDR3 loop: CASSLPGILTEAFF. DNA of the CDR3: TGTGCCAGCAGCTTGCCGGGGATTCTCACTGAAGCTTTCTTT.